The 32 T cell receptor beta chains listed next were all sequenced from one sample in a study of OX40 agonist ivuxolimab in advanced cancers. This table comes from immunoSEQ multiplex PCR, and its TCRdb copy is limited to in-frame clones, with some not included. The sample carries 25,000 to 35,000 clones, 70% to 85% recorded once. The sequences come from CD4+ or CD8+ T cells sorted from blood, collected in a trial of the OX40 agonist ivuxolimab. All receptors derive from an adult with an advanced solid tumor such as melanoma, head and neck, liver or kidney cancer.

The chain carries TRBV19 and TRBJ2-7, with 8 bases that match TRBD1. This CDR3 spans 12 amino acids. Germline CDR1 LNHDA, CDR2 SQIVND (reference sequence). V lost 7 bases and J lost 6; bases outside the gene matches: 5. In DNA form, the CDR3 reads TGTGCCAGTACGCAGGGGGCTGGCGAGCAGTACTTC. This translates into CASTQGAGEQYF.

This chain uses TRBV19 with TRBJ1-2, with 7 positions matching TRBD1. Germline CDR1 is LNHDA and CDR2 is SQIVND (reference sequence). This CDR3 is built from 17 residues. The V gene end was trimmed by 2 bases and the J gene end by 4 bases; junction bases not matched to a gene: 13. Here the CDR3 DNA reads TGTGCCAGTAGTATAAGAGTGGGACAGCTAATGGTCTATGGCTACACCTTC. Translating it yields CASSIRVGQLMVYGYTF.

This chain links TRBV5-5 with TRBJ1-3; D is ambiguous. Trimming took off 3 bases at V and 3 bases at J, with 7 bases between the two ends. Germline V gene data show CDR1 as SGHKS and CDR2 as YYEKEE (reference sequence). This CDR3 is 13 amino acids long. This CDR3 reads CASSWTVGNTIYF. The CDR3 DNA follows: TGTGCCAGCAGCTGGACCGTTGGAAACACCATATATTTT. The whole variable domain, remainder taken from reference TRBV5-5 and TRBJ1-3, is DAGVTQSPTHLIKTRGQQVTLRCSPISGHKSVSWYQQVLGQGPQFIFQYYEKEERGRGNFPDRFSARQFPNYSSELNVNALLLGDSALYLCASSWTVGNTIYFGEGSWLTVV.

This rearrangement joins TRBV4-3 to TRBJ1-6; D gene ambiguous. The CDR3 covers 13 residues. V was trimmed by 0 bases and J by 8 bases, leaving 5 bases between them. Germline CDR1 LGHNA, CDR2 YSLEER. Here the CDR3 reads CASSQEEHSPLHF. The CDR3 region has the DNA TGCGCCAGCAGCCAAGAGGAGCATTCACCCCTCCACTTT.

The V call is TRBV13, the J call TRBJ2-1; D is unresolved. V was trimmed by 5 bases and J by 4 bases, leaving 9 bases between them. This CDR3 has 13 residues. CDR1 is PRHDT, CDR2 FYEKMQ, per germline (reference sequence). CDR3 amino acids: CASSGVGYNEQFF. CDR3 nucleotides: TGTGCCAGCAGCGGGGTGGGATACAATGAGCAGTTCTTC.

This chain uses TRBV11-2 with TRBJ2-7; a possible D gene is TRBD1 (5 bases). Trimming removed 5 bases at V and 0 bases at J, with 11 bases between. Germline loops: CDR1 SGHAT, CDR2 FQNNGV. The CDR3 is 14 residues long. The CDR3 nucleotides read TGTGCCAGCAGCCCCCCGACAGTCTCCTACGAGCAGTACTTC. This encodes CASSPPTVSYEQYF.

The chain is built from TRBV9 and TRBJ2-1, with no clear D. Germline V gene data show CDR1 as SGDLS and CDR2 as YYNGEE. Deletions cut 0 bases from V and 6 bases from J, with 7 bases between. The CDR3 is 13 amino acids. This CDR3 reads CASSVAQINEQFF. The CDR3 bases are TGTGCCAGCAGCGTAGCTCAGATCAATGAGCAGTTCTTC. Full variable domain (rest looked up from reference TRBV9 and TRBJ2-1): DSGVTQTPKHLITATGQRVTLRCSPRSGDLSVYWYQQSLDQGLQFLIQYYNGEERAKGNILERFSAQQFPDLHSELNLSSLELGDSALYFCASSVAQINEQFFGPGTRLTVL.

The chain uses TRBV7-9 and TRBJ2-5; perhaps D is TRBD1 or TRBD2 (7 bases each). The DNA end favors TRBJ2-7, so the J call may be wrong. The CDR3 is 13 residues long. CDR1 is SEHNR and CDR2 is FQNEAQ in the germline V gene (reference sequence). CDR3 in amino acids: CASSPRGGYEQYF. Here the CDR3 DNA reads TGTGCCAGCAGCCCCAGGGGGGGTTACGAGCAGTACTTC.

V is TRBV6-4 and J is TRBJ2-7; no reliable D call. Germline CDR1 reads MRHNA; CDR2 reads SNTAGT. Trimming took 3 bases from V and 0 from J, leaving 9 bases between them. The CDR3 length is 14 residues. CDR3 protein: CASSERLGSYEQYF. CDR3 in DNA: TGTGCCAGCAGTGAACGTCTTGGCTCCTACGAGCAGTACTTC.

This chain joins TRBV9 and TRBJ2-2, with D unresolved. The V end was cut by 3 bases, the J end by 1 base, with 7 bases between. Per the germline V gene, CDR1 is SGDLS and CDR2 is YYNGEE. The CDR3 extends over 14 amino acids. CDR3 region: CASSGKLNTGELFF. The CDR3 DNA reads TGTGCCAGCAGCGGAAAATTGAACACCGGGGAGCTGTTTTTT.

This clone has a handful of counts. The rearrangement links TRBV4-1 to TRBJ1-5; the D is unclear. Germline V gives CDR1 MGHRA, CDR2 YSYEKL. The CDR3 has 13 amino acids. V was clipped by 2 bases and J by 4 bases, with 6 bases between them. CDR3 sequence: CASSQSENQPQHF. The CDR3 DNA follows: TGCGCCAGCAGCCAATCAGAGAATCAGCCCCAGCATTTT.

The gene calls are TRBV7-9 and TRBJ2-2, with D tentatively TRBD2 (5 bases). In germline, CDR1 is SEHNR, CDR2 FQNEAQ (reference sequence). This CDR3 has 18 amino acids. V was trimmed by 3 bases and J by 1 base, leaving 18 bases between them. In DNA, the CDR3 is TGTGCCAGCAGCTTCCCCCCTCGGCTCGCGGGGAACACCGGGGAGCTGTTTTTT. Protein product: CASSFPPRLAGNTGELFF.

The chain combines TRBV11-2 with TRBJ2-7; D uncertain. V lost 5 bases, J lost 3 bases, and 14 bases lay in between. CDR1 and CDR2 (germline): SGHAT, FQNNGV. This CDR3 has 14 residues. DNA of the CDR3: TGTGCCAGCAGCCCCGGGCAGAAGTTCTACGAGCAGTACTTC. It translates to CASSPGQKFYEQYF.

This chain uses TRBV11-3 with TRBJ2-7; D may match TRBD1 or TRBD2 (5 bases each). CDR3 size: 14 residues. Germline V gene lookup returns CDR1 SGHNT and CDR2 YENEEA. The germline V and J ends were trimmed by 5 bases and 0 bases, with 11 bases remaining between them. The CDR3 is CASSTGTDSYEQYF. The CDR3 region has the DNA TGTGCCAGCAGCACCGGGACGGACTCCTACGAGCAGTACTTC.

The rearrangement uses TRBV4-2 and TRBJ2-2; TRBD2 agrees at 10 bases. The germline V gene has CDR1 LGHNA and CDR2 YNFKEQ. With 5 bases clipped from V and 3 bases from J, the junction kept 0 bases outside the gene matches. The CDR3 runs 14 residues. The chain's CDR3 is CASSGTSDTGELFF. Written as DNA, the CDR3 is TGTGCCAGCAGCGGGACTAGCGACACCGGGGAGCTGTTTTTT.

This clone was found once. This sequence joins TRBV10-3 and TRBJ1-1; a weak D match, TRBD1 (5 bases). Deletions cut 2 bases from V and 0 bases from J, with 10 bases between. The CDR3 is made up of 15 amino acids. In germline, CDR1 is ENHRY, CDR2 SYGVKD. The CDR3, as DNA: TGTGCCATCAGTGAGCCCGGGGGGTTGAACACTGAAGCTTTCTTT. Encoded protein: CAISEPGGLNTEAFF.

The chain couples TRBV25-1 to TRBJ1-4; D may be TRBD1 (6 bases). Germline V gene data show CDR1 as MGHDK and CDR2 as SYGVNS. The CDR3 length is 15 residues. V lost 1 base to trimming and J lost 4 bases, with 10 bases between them. This chain's CDR3 is CASSESGALNEKLFF. In DNA form, the CDR3 reads TGTGCCAGCAGTGAATCAGGGGCCCTTAATGAAAAACTGTTTTTT.

The chain employs TRBV27 and TRBJ2-1; 7 nucleotides agree with TRBD2. The CDR3 is 16 amino acids. Trimming at V came to 0 bases and at J to 2 bases, leaving 4 bases not matched to a gene. The V gene's germline CDR1 is MNHEY and CDR2 SMNVEV (reference sequence). CDR3 sequence reads: CASSLSGGGAYNEQFF. The CDR3 coding sequence is TGTGCCAGCAGTTTATCGGGGGGAGGGGCCTACAATGAGCAGTTCTTC.

CDR3 protein: CASSIRTSVADEQYF. The DNA for the CDR3 is TGTGCCAGTAGTATACGGACTAGCGTTGCGGACGAGCAGTACTTC. The genes are TRBV19 and TRBJ2-7, with TRBD2 identical over 9 bases. Looked up from germline, CDR1 is LNHDA and CDR2 is SQIVND (reference sequence). This CDR3 comprises 15 residues. The V gene end was trimmed by 2 bases and the J gene end by 5 bases; junction bases not matched to a gene: 7.

The CDR3 DNA is TGTGCTAGTGGTCCCGGACAATATCCAGATACGCAGTATTTT. Residues: CASGPGQYPDTQYF. The chain employs TRBV12-5 and TRBJ2-3, with a possible D match to TRBD1 (5 bases). V lost 5 bases to trimming and J lost 4 bases, with 13 bases between them. Looked up from germline, CDR1 is LGHNT and CDR2 is FRNRAP. The CDR3 consists of 14 residues.

The chain has TRBV6-1 and TRBJ1-3; D gene uncertain. The CDR3 runs 15 residues. The germline CDR1 and CDR2 sequences are MNHNS and SASEGT. With 1 base removed from V and 0 bases from J, the gap between germline ends came to 7 bases. The CDR3 DNA reads TGTGCCAGCAGTGAAGATGTGCTCTCTGGAAACACCATATATTTT. It specifies CASSEDVLSGNTIYF.

The chain links TRBV5-6 to TRBJ2-7, with unresolved D. CDR1 is SGHDT, CDR2 YYEEEE, per germline. The CDR3 is made up of 12 amino acids. V shed 4 bases and J shed 4 bases, with 9 bases lying between them. Written as DNA, the CDR3 is TGTGCCAGCAGCATGGGCGCTTACGAGCAGTACTTC. Residues: CASSMGAYEQYF.

The DNA of the CDR3 is TGTGCCAGCAGTCCACAGGGGTACTATGGCTACACCTTC. This sequence encodes CASSPQGYYGYTF. V usage is TRBV28 and J usage is TRBJ1-2, with 7 nucleotides matching TRBD1. This CDR3 is 13 amino acids long. Germline-derived CDR1 and CDR2 are MDHEN and SYDVKM. V was clipped by 5 bases and J by 3 bases; unmatched bases: 3.

V usage is TRBV12-5 and J usage is TRBJ2-7; 9 bases agree with TRBD1. The CDR3 consists of 15 residues. CDR1 and CDR2 from the germline V gene are LGHNT and FRNRAP. The junction had 4 bases not matched to a gene; V was cut back by 0 bases and J by 4 bases. CDR3 DNA: TGTGCTAGTGGTTTGGTCGGGACAGGGACTTACGAGCAGTACTTC. Its protein product is CASGLVGTGTYEQYF. The full variable domain, rest sourced from reference TRBV12-5 and TRBJ2-7, is DARVTQTPRHKVTEMGQEVTMRCQPILGHNTVFWYRQTMMQGLELLAYFRNRAPLDDSGMPKDRFSAEMPDATLATLKIQPSEPRDSAVYFCASGLVGTGTYEQYFGPGTRLTVT.

Only one count was recorded for this clone. V usage is TRBV7-6 and J usage is TRBJ1-1; D is undetermined. CDR1 and CDR2 (germline): SGHVS, FNYEAQ. The CDR3 covers 14 residues. Trimming removed 1 base from V and 6 bases from J, with 12 bases in between. In DNA, the CDR3 is TGTGCCAGCAGCTTAGACCCCACGGCCTCTGAAGCTTTCTTT. Its translation: CASSLDPTASEAFF.

The gene calls are TRBV14 and TRBJ2-5; D ambiguous. The CDR3 covers 15 residues. Germline assignment: CDR1 SGHDN and CDR2 FVKESK. Trimming pared 0 bases from V and 5 bases from J, leaving 13 bases between. The CDR3 spells CASSQDSSRRETQYF. The CDR3 nucleotides read TGTGCCAGCAGCCAAGATTCATCCAGGCGGGAGACCCAGTACTTC.

The chain uses TRBV5-1 and TRBJ2-7, with TRBD2 matching over 10 bases. Germline V CDR1 and CDR2: SGHRS, YFSETQ. The ends lost 1 base at V and 4 bases at J; junction bases unmatched: 8. The CDR3 has 16 residues. The CDR3: CASSLRGIAGGYEQYF. Written as DNA, the CDR3 is TGCGCCAGCAGCTTGAGGGGGATAGCGGGAGGATACGAGCAGTACTTC.

This clone was recorded a few times. This chain uses TRBV9 with TRBJ2-4, with 7 bases lining up with TRBD2. This CDR3 has 18 residues. V gave up 4 bases and J gave up 5 bases; unmatched junction bases: 18. Germline lookup yields CDR1 SGDLS and CDR2 YYNGEE. The CDR3 nucleotides read TGTGCCAGCAGCCCTCCGGTTGGCGGGAGCGGTGGTCAAAACATTCAGTACTTC. It encodes CASSPPVGGSGGQNIQYF.

The rearrangement joins TRBV4-1 to TRBJ2-1; unclear D gene. Germline V lookup: CDR1 MGHRA, CDR2 YSYEKL. The CDR3 has 13 amino acids. Trimming removed 1 base from V and 6 bases from J, with 7 bases in between. The CDR3 here is CASSQGISNEQFF. Here the CDR3 DNA reads TGCGCCAGCAGCCAAGGGATTAGCAATGAGCAGTTCTTC.

The J gene is TRBJ2-5, the V gene TRBV7-9; D might be TRBD2 (6 bases). From germline, CDR1 is SEHNR and CDR2 FQNEAQ (reference sequence). V was pared by 4 bases and J by 4 bases, with 13 bases between. The CDR3 runs 14 residues. The CDR3: CASSSLGGLETQYF. The DNA for the CDR3 is TGTGCCAGCAGCTCGTTGGGGGGACTAGAGACCCAGTACTTC.

This chain uses TRBV27 with TRBJ1-5; maybe TRBD1 (5 bases). Trimming removed 4 bases at V and 7 bases at J, with 11 bases between. CDR1 is MNHEY and CDR2 is SMNVEV in the germline V gene (reference sequence). The CDR3 is 13 amino acids. In nucleotides, the CDR3 is TGTGCCAGCAGTTGGGGCCCGCAACAGCCCCAGCATTTT. Residues: CASSWGPQQPQHF.

V and J are TRBV7-9 and TRBJ1-6, with D hard to call. With 7 bases removed from V and 6 bases from J, the gap between germline ends came to 13 bases. Germline V gives CDR1 SEHNR, CDR2 FQNEAQ (reference sequence). The CDR3 runs to 14 residues. In nucleotides, the CDR3 is TGTGCCAGCACCGATTACAGTTTTAATTCACCCCTCCACTTT. Translated: CASTDYSFNSPLHF. The full variable domain, completed using reference TRBV7-9 and TRBJ1-6, is DTGVSQNPRHKITKRGQNVTFRCDPISEHNRLYWYRQTLGQGPEFLTYFQNEAQLEKSRLLSDRFSAERPKGSFSTLEIQRTEQGDSAMYLCASTDYSFNSPLHFGNGTRLTVT.